The clone carrying this T cell receptor beta chain was detected ten times or more. Its matching antigen is unknown. This specimen comes from a study of T cells in Graves' hyperthyroidism and ophthalmopathy. Study-level points and caveats: Ophthalmopathy was model-predicted a median around 6.7 months pre-onset. Most expanded thyroid clonotypes above 0.001 also appeared in blood.

RNA transcripts gave rise to amplified TCR beta CDR3 regions. HTBI primers were used for first-round RT-PCR of the TCR CDR3. TCRdb redid the calling of the multiplex PCR reads with MiXCR, one entry per CDR3 protein. The data contain around 380,000 distinct CDR3 sequences, 13% of them singletons. CDR1 GTSNPN and CDR2 SVGIG come from the germline V gene (reference sequence). The CDR3 contains 11 residues. V lost 3 bases, J lost 8 bases, and 10 bases lay in between. Thyroid ultrasound, orbital computed tomography, clinical symptoms, and serum thyroxine and TRAb underpinned diagnoses. Blood sampling occurred at first hyperthyroidism diagnosis, ahead of any ophthalmopathy symptoms.

The sequencing input was blood. V is TRBV30 and J is TRBJ1-2, with D unresolved. The TCR comes from a man aged 30-40 years with Graves' hyperthyroidism that later progressed to Graves' ophthalmopathy. The CDR3 reads CAWRVRVGYTF. CDR3 nucleotides: TGTGCCTGGAGAGTGCGAGTCGGCTACACCTTC. Based on the CDR3 plus reference TRBV30 and TRBJ1-2, the full variable domain is SQTIHQWPATLVQPVGSPLSLECTVEGTSNPNLYWYRQAAGRGLQLLFYSVGIGQISSEVPQNLSASRPQDRQFILSSKKLLLSDSGFYLCAWRVRVGYTFGSGTRLTVV.